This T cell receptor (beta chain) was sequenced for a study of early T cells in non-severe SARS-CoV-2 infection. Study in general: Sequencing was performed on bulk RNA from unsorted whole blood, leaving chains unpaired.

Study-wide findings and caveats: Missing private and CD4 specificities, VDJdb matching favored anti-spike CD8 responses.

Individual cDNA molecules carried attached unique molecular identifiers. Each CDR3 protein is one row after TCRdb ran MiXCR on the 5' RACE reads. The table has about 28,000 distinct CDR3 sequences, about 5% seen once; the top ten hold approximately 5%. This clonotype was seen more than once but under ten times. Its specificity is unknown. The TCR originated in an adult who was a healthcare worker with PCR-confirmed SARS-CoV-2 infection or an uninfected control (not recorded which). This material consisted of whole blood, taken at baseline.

The CDR3 nucleotides read TGCGCCAGCAGCCAAGGACTAGCGGGAGGCCAGCAGTACTTC. This translates into CASSQGLAGGQQYF. The chain recombines TRBV5-1 with TRBJ2-7; the match to TRBD2 covers 14 bases. Looked up from germline, CDR1 is SGHRS and CDR2 is YFSETQ. This CDR3 comprises 14 residues. V trimming: 4 bases; J trimming: 8 bases; junction bases outside the gene matches: 5. The variable domain in full, completed from reference TRBV5-1 and TRBJ2-7, reads KAGVTQTPRYLIKTRGQQVTLSCSPISGHRSVSWYQQTPGQGLQFLFEYFSETQRNKGNFPGRFSGRQFSNSRSEMNVSTLELGDSALYLCASSQGLAGGQQYFGPGTRLTVT.